This T cell receptor beta chain is from a study of blood T cell repertoires in COVID-19. Only in-frame clones appear in the TCRdb table, and some are missing; sequencing was by immunoSEQ multiplex PCR. The sample contains 200,000 to 300,000 clones, roughly 86% of which appear only once. The TCR was taken from a woman aged 45-65 years with acute or convalescent COVID-19. Sequenced: peripheral blood.

CDR3 nucleotides: TGTGCCAGCAGCGTAGGGGGAGTTCGCTCACCCCTCCACTTT. This codes for CASSVGGVRSPLHF. J is TRBJ1-6 and V is TRBV9; D not resolved. Germline CDR1 SGDLS, CDR2 YYNGEE. The germline V and J ends were trimmed by 0 bases and 10 bases, with 11 bases remaining between them. This CDR3 is built from 14 residues. The whole variable domain, remainder taken from reference TRBV9 and TRBJ1-6, is DSGVTQTPKHLITATGQRVTLRCSPRSGDLSVYWYQQSLDQGLQFLIQYYNGEERAKGNILERFSAQQFPDLHSELNLSSLELGDSALYFCASSVGGVRSPLHFGNGTRLTVT.